The rows below give T cell receptor beta chains drawn from one sample of a study of blood T cell repertoires in COVID-19. Assay: immunoSEQ multiplex PCR; the TCRdb copy retains only in-frame clones and omits some. The sample includes 250,000 or so clones, 88% of them seen just once. Sequenced: peripheral blood. These receptors were taken from a woman aged 40 to 49 who had recovered from COVID-19. The CDR3 runs from the conserved cysteine through the conserved F or W. The D gene is left open where the match is weak. Rows may omit the clone size; those that give it use once, few, many or a size class.

D gene	V gene	J gene	clone size	CDR3 DNA	CDR3 protein
TRBD1	TRBV5-4	TRBJ2-3	NA	TGTGCCAGCAGCCGCCCAGGGGGCGAGGGAGATACGCAGTATTTT	CASSRPGGEGDTQYF
NA	TRBV19	TRBJ2-1	NA	TGTGCCAGTAGTACGCTACAGGTAGGGGATGAGCAGTTCTTC	CASSTLQVGDEQFF
TRBD1	TRBV5-4	TRBJ1-2	NA	TGTGCCAGCAGCGGGGACAGGCTGGGGGGCTACACCTTC	CASSGDRLGGYTF
NA	TRBV5-6	TRBJ1-2	NA	TGTGCCAGCGGCCGGGACTATGGCTACACCTTC	CASGRDYGYTF
TRBD1	TRBV7-2	TRBJ1-5	NA	TGTGCCAGCAGCTTAGGGACAGGCGGGAACCCCCAGCATTTT	CASSLGTGGNPQHF
TRBD2	TRBV5-1	TRBJ2-1	NA	TGCGCCAGCAGCTTAGGGACTAGCGGTAACAATGAGCAGTTCTTC	CASSLGTSGNNEQFF
NA	TRBV6-2/TRBV6-3	TRBJ2-2	NA	TGTGCCAGCAGCCCAGGTCGGGAGGAGCTGTTTTTT	CASSPGREELFF
TRBD2	TRBV6-4	TRBJ2-3	NA	TGTGCCAGCAGTGCGCTAGCGGGAGGTAGGGATACGCAGTATTTT	CASSALAGGRDTQYF
NA	TRBV11-3	TRBJ1-5	NA	TGTGCCAGCAGCTCGGGGGGGGTCCAGCCCCAGCATTTT	CASSSGGVQPQHF
TRBD2	TRBV19	TRBJ2-7	NA	TGTGCCAGTAGCCCGCGATCTGGCAGCGGGAGAGTCGGGCAGTACTTC	CASSPRSGSGRVGQYF
NA	TRBV19	TRBJ1-2	NA	TGTGCCAGTAGTATAGTCCGGGGTGACTACACCTTC	CASSIVRGDYTF
TRBD1	TRBV27	TRBJ1-1	NA	TGTGCCAGCAGTCCTCGGACAGGGGGGGCCAACACTGAAGCTTTCTTT	CASSPRTGGANTEAFF
NA	TRBV7-9	TRBJ1-5	NA	TGTGCCAGCAGCCCCGCCTCCGGTAGTCAGCCCCAGCATTTT	CASSPASGSQPQHF
NA	TRBV3-1/TRBV3-2	TRBJ2-5	NA	TGTGCCAGCAGCCAAGGGCGGGAAGGGACCCAGTACTTC	CASSQGREGTQYF
NA	TRBV7-3	TRBJ1-1	NA	TGTGCCAGCAGCTTATGGGCGAACACTGAAGCTTTCTTT	CASSLWANTEAFF
NA	TRBV7-6	TRBJ2-2	NA	TGTGCCAGCATCGGGTCCGGGGAGCTGTTTTTT	CASIGSGELFF
NA	TRBV19	TRBJ1-2	few	TGTGCCAGTAGGCGGGGTTCCTATGGCTACACCTTC	CASRRGSYGYTF
NA	TRBV25-1	TRBJ2-7	NA	TGTGCCAGCAGTGAGATAGGGGGGGCAGGGGATGAGCAGTACTTC	CASSEIGGAGDEQYF
TRBD2	TRBV24-1	TRBJ2-3	NA	TGTGCCACCAGTGACTGGGGACTAGCGGGAGGGCCAGGTACGCAGTATTTT	CATSDWGLAGGPGTQYF
TRBD1	TRBV15	TRBJ1-1	once	TGTGCCACCAGCACCCCCCAGACAGGGGGTGGCACTGAAGCTTTCTTT	CATSTPQTGGGTEAFF
TRBD1	TRBV19	TRBJ1-2	once	TGTGCCAGCGGGGGACAGATCTATGGCTACACCTTC	CASGGQIYGYTF
TRBD1	TRBV3-1/TRBV3-2	TRBJ1-3	NA	TGTGCCAGCAGCCACGTACAGGGGGCGCCGGATGGAAACACCATATATTTT	CASSHVQGAPDGNTIYF
TRBD1	TRBV7-9	TRBJ1-2	NA	TGTGCCAGCAGCAGAACAGGGGTCCAGGGGGGCTACACCTTC	CASSRTGVQGGYTF
NA	TRBV6-6	TRBJ1-2	NA	TGTGCCACCAGGACAGAGACTAACTATGGCTACACCTTC	CATRTETNYGYTF